The source of this T cell receptor (beta chain) is a study of blood T cell repertoires in COVID-19. Study-wide background: COVID-19 samples, acute and convalescent, were from the United States, Italy and Spain. T cells, B-cell-depleted T cells, or PBMCs provided the cDNA or gDNA that served as material.

Germline V gene lookup returns CDR1 MNHNS and CDR2 SASEGT. The CDR3 covers 16 residues. With 3 bases clipped from V and 7 bases from J, the junction kept 7 bases outside the gene matches. Methods used by the authors: For nucleated cells, counts were estimated from reference gene primer amplification. Using immunoSEQ multiplex PCR, the repertoire was profiled, and TCRdb retains in-frame clones only, with some absent. D and trimming were read from the DNA, whereas the V and J calls and clone size are those reported in that table. The table lists a few hundred thousand clones, about 91% of them singletons.

The clonotype originates from a woman aged 30 to 39 who had recovered from COVID-19. The specimen was peripheral blood. The chain recombines TRBV6-1 with TRBJ1-4; 11 bases fit TRBD1. CDR3 amino acids: CASSDGQGALFEKLFF. For the CDR3, the DNA is TGTGCCAGCAGTGATGGACAGGGGGCGCTTTTTGAAAAACTGTTTTTT.